This TCR beta chain came from a study of T cell repertoires in cytomegalovirus infection. Study summary: Signatures in public TCR beta sequences pointed to both CMV infection and matching HLA type.

TCRdb itself ran the reads through MiXCR, one entry per CDR3 protein. The sample holds 480,000 or so distinct CDR3 sequences, roughly 12% seen once. Trimming left V 2 bases short and J 4 bases short, with 11 bases between. From germline, CDR1 is MNHEY and CDR2 SVGAGI. This CDR3 region has 14 residues. Study-wide results and caveats: CMV-specific HLA-C-restricted TCR beta clonotypes dominated the ex vivo response. Carriage of CMV together with the relevant HLA was identifiable through cumulative public TCR beta family frequency.

The sample holds a few counts of this clonotype. Its antigen is still unknown. This receptor was identified in a human donor in good health (CMV status not recorded). Some clones in this sample may be carry-over from other donors' samples. Source material: PBMCs. This sequence joins TRBV6-5 and TRBJ1-2; D call uncertain. Here the CDR3 reads CASSYEEGFYGYTF. CDR3 DNA: TGTGCCAGCAGTTACGAGGAGGGATTCTATGGCTACACCTTC.